Sequencing of this T cell receptor beta chain was carried out in a study of blood T cell repertoires in COVID-19. Study-wide background: COVID-19 samples, acute and convalescent, were from the United States, Italy and Spain. PBMCs, B-cell-depleted T cells, or T cells were the source of the cDNA or gDNA that made up the material.

Original handling: Cell counts per sample came from amplifying reference gene primers. Only in-frame clones appear in the TCRdb table, and some are missing; sequencing was by immunoSEQ multiplex PCR. V, J and clone size were drawn from that table, and D and trimming were deduced from the DNA. The sample has about 140,000 clones, 77% seen once. CDR1 and CDR2 (germline): GTSNPN, SVGIG (reference sequence). CDR3 length: 16 amino acids. V lost 2 bases and J 0 bases, leaving 14 bases between the germline ends. The receptor was isolated from a woman in her 50s with active or convalescent COVID-19. V gene TRBV30 combines with J gene TRBJ1-3; no clear D. The sample taken for sequencing was peripheral blood. The CDR3: CAWSPGSLPSGNTIYF. The CDR3 region has the DNA TGTGCCTGGAGTCCGGGGTCTCTTCCCTCTGGAAACACCATATATTTT.